What follows is one T cell receptor (beta chain) and its context. Sequenced by immunoSEQ multiplex PCR; TCRdb stores in-frame clones only, minus some. Seen here are roughly 150,000 clones, roughly 84% observed once, and the top ten hold roughly 5.6%. The data belong to a study of blood T cell repertoires in COVID-19. V dropped 1 base and J dropped 0 bases, with 4 bases sitting between them. The length of the CDR3 is 13 residues. Germline CDR1 reads LGHNA; CDR2 reads YSLEER. Within the 2 weeks before study entry, each person in the exposed group met a COVID-19 case. The V gene is TRBV4-3, the J gene TRBJ2-7; D not certain. The sequence derives from a man between 65 and 85 years old who had been exposed to COVID-19. The specimen was PBMCs or T cells enriched from blood (not recorded which). CDR3 nucleotide sequence: TGCGCCAGCAGCCAAGGGCTCTCCTACGAGCAGTACTTC. This codes for CASSQGLSYEQYF.